Included here is one TCR beta chain sequence, with context. The data belong to a study of blood T cell repertoires in COVID-19. Across the study: Samples taken during acute and convalescent COVID-19 were collected in the United States, Italy and Spain.

The Seattle patients joined while their infection was active and were tracked longitudinally afterward. As handled by the study authors: It was from reference gene primer amplification that nucleated cell counts were estimated. Generated by immunoSEQ multiplex PCR, the TCRdb table keeps only in-frame clones and is missing some. That table furnishes V, J and clone size, whereas the DNA furnished D and trimming. This table holds more than 65,000 clones, approximately 80% found once. The source of this sequence is a young man with COVID-19, enrolled during active disease. The sample was peripheral blood.

CDR3 residues: CASSSNSNQPQHF. For the CDR3, the DNA is TGTGCCAGCAGTTCAAATAGCAATCAGCCCCAGCATTTT. J is TRBJ1-5 and V is TRBV27, with D unclear. The CDR3 sequence is 13 residues long. Trimming removed 4 bases at V and 0 bases at J, with 4 bases between. Per germline, CDR1 MNHEY and CDR2 SMNVEV (reference sequence).